In its sample, the clone carrying this TCR beta chain was seen many times. Given a much more abundant clone one base away, this may be a read error. The data derive from a study of metastatic and nonmetastatic thyroid tumors. Across the study: The comparison covered peripheral blood and tumor or nodule tissue in malignant and benign thyroid patients.

CDR3 length: 14 residues. From germline, CDR1 is KGHSH and CDR2 LQKENI. V trimming: 5 bases; J trimming: 5 bases; junction bases outside the gene matches: 8. TCRdb re-clonotyped the PCR reads through MiXCR. The table includes roughly 71,000 clones, about 17% detected once. Every patient underwent thyroid surgery untreated. This sequence joins TRBV18 and TRBJ2-7; the match to TRBD1 covers 8 bases. This TCR derives from a female donor with papillary thyroid cancer or a benign thyroid nodule (not recorded which). Some clones in this sample may be carry-over from other donors' samples. The sequenced sample consisted of blood. CDR3 DNA: TGTGCCAGCTCATTGGGACAGGCGAGCGACGAGCAGTACTTC. It translates to CASSLGQASDEQYF.